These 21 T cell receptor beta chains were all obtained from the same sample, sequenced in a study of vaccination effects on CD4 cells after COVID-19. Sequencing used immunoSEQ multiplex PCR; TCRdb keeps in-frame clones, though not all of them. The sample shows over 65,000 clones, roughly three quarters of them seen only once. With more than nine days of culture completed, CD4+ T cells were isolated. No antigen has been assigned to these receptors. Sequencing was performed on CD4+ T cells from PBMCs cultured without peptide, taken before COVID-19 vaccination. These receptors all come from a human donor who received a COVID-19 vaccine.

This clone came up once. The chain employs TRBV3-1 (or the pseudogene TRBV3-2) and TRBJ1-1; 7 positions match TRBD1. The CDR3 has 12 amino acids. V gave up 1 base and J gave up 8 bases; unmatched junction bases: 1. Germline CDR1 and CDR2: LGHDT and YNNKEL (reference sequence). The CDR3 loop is CASSQGDREAFF. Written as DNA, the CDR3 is TGTGCCAGCAGCCAAGGGGACAGAGAAGCTTTCTTT.

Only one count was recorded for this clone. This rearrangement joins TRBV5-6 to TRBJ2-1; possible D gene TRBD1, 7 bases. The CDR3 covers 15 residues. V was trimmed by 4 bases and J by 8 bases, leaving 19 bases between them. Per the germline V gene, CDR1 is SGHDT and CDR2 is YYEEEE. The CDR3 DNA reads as TGTGCCAGCAGCCGGGTGCCAGGGGGGAGCGATGAGCAGTTCTTC. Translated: CASSRVPGGSDEQFF.

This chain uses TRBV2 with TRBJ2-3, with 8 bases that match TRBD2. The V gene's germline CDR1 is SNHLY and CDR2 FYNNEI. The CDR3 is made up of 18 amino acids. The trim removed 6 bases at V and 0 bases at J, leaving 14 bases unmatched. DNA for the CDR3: TGTGCCAGCAGCGATCTGCGCGGGGGGCCCGCGAGCACAGATACGCAGTATTTT. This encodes CASSDLRGGPASTDTQYF.

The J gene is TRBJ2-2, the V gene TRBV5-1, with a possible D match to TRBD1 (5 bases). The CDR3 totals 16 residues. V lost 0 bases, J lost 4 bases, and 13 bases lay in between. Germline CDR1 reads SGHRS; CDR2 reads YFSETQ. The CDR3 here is CASSLADSPITGELFF. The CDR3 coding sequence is TGCGCCAGCAGCTTGGCTGACAGCCCTATCACCGGGGAGCTGTTTTTT.

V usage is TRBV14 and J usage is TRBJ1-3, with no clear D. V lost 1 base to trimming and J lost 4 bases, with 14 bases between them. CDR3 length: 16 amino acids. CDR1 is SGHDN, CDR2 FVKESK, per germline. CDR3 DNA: TGTGCCAGCAGCCAAGGACTCCTGGCGGGCGGAAACACCATATATTTT. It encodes CASSQGLLAGGNTIYF. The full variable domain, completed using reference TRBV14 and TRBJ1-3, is EAGVTQFPSHSVIEKGQTVTLRCDPISGHDNLYWYRRVMGKEIKFLLHFVKESKQDESGMPNNRFLAERTGGTYSTLKVQPAELEDSGVYFCASSQGLLAGGNTIYFGEGSWLTVV.

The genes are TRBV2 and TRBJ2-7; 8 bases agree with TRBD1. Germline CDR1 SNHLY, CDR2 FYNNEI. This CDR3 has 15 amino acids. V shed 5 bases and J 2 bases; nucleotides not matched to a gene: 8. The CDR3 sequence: CASSPGQGTTYEQYV. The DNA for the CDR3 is TGTGCCAGCAGTCCCGGACAGGGCACAACCTACGAGCAGTACGTC.

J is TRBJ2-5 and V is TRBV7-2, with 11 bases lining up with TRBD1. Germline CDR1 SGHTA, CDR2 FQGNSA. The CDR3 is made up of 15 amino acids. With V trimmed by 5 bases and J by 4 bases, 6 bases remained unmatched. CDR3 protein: CASSPSGTGGETQYF. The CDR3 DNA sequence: TGTGCCAGCAGCCCGTCCGGGACAGGGGGAGAGACCCAGTACTTC.

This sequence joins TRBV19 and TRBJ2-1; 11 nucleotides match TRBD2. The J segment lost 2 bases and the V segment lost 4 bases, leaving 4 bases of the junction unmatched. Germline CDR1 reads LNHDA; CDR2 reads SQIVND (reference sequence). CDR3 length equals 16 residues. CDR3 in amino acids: CASSTRLAGPYNEQFF. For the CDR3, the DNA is TGTGCCAGTAGTACTAGACTAGCGGGGCCCTACAATGAGCAGTTCTTC. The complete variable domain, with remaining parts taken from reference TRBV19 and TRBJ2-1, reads DGGITQSPKYLFRKEGQNVTLSCEQNLNHDAMYWYRQDPGQGLRLIYYSQIVNDFQKGDIAEGYSVSREKKESFPLTVTSAQKNPTAFYLCASSTRLAGPYNEQFFGPGTRLTVL.

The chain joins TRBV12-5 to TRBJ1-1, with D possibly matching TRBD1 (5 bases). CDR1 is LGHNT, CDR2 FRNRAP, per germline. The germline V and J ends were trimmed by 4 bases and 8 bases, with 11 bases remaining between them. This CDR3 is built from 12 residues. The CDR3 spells CASGSERGEAFF. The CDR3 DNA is TGTGCTAGTGGTTCTGAGCGGGGGGAAGCTTTCTTT.

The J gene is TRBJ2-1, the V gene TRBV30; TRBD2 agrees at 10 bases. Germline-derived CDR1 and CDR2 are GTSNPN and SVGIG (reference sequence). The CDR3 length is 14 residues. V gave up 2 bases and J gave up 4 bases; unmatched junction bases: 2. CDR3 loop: CAWSKAGGYNEQFF. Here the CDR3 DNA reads TGTGCCTGGAGTAAAGCGGGGGGGTACAATGAGCAGTTCTTC.

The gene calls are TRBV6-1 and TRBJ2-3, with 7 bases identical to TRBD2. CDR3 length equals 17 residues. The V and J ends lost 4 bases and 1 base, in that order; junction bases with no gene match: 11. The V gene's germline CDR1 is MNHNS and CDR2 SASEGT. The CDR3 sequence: CASSAQSGGRGTDTQYF. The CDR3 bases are TGTGCCAGCAGTGCCCAATCGGGAGGCAGGGGCACAGATACGCAGTATTTT.

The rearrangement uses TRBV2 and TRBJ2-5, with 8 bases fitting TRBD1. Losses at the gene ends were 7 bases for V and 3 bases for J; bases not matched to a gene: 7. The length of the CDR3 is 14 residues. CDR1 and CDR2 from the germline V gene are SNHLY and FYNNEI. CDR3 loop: CASKGRGREETQYF. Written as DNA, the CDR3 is TGTGCCAGCAAGGGCAGGGGGCGGGAAGAGACCCAGTACTTC. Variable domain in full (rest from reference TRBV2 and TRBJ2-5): EPEVTQTPSHQVTQMGQEVILRCVPISNHLYFYWYRQILGQKVEFLVSFYNNEISEKSEIFDDQFSVERPDGSNFTLKIRSTKLEDSAMYFCASKGRGREETQYFGPGTRLLVL.

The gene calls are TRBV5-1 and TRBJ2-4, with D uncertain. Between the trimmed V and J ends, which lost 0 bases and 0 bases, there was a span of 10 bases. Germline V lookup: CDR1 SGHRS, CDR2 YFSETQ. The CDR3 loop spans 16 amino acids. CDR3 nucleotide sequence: TGCGCCAGCAGCTTGGAGCCAGGTCGAGCCAAAAACATTCAGTACTTC. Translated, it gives CASSLEPGRAKNIQYF.

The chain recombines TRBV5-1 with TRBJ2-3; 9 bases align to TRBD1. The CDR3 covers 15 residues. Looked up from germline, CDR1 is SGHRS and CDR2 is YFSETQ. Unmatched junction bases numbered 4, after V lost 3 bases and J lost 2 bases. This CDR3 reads CASSWGDRVTDTQYF. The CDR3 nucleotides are TGCGCCAGCAGCTGGGGGGACAGGGTCACAGATACGCAGTATTTT.

The CDR3 coding sequence is TGTGCCAGCAGGGGAGACAGGGGATCTTACAATGAGCAGTTCTTC. Its translation is CASRGDRGSYNEQFF. The chain employs TRBV6-5 and TRBJ2-1, with 8 bases that match TRBD1. Unmatched junction bases numbered 8, after V lost 6 bases and J lost 4 bases. The germline CDR1 and CDR2 sequences are MNHEY and SVGAGI. The CDR3 contains 15 residues.

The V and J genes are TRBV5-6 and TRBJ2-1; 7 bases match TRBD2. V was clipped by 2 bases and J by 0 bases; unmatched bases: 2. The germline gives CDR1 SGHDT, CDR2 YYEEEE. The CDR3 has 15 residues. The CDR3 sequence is CASSFGGSSYNEQFF. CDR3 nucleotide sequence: TGTGCCAGCAGCTTCGGGGGGAGCTCCTACAATGAGCAGTTCTTC. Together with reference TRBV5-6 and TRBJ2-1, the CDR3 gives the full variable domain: DAGVTQSPTHLIKTRGQQVTLRCSPKSGHDTVSWYQQALGQGPQFIFQYYEEEERQRGNFPDRFSGHQFPNYSSELNVNALLLGDSALYLCASSFGGSSYNEQFFGPGTRLTVL.

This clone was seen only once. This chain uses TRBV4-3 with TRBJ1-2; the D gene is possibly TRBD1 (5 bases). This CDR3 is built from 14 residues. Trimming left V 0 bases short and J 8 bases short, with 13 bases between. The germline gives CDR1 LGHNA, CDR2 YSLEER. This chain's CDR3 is CASSQDMGLGGYTF. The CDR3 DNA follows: TGCGCCAGCAGCCAAGATATGGGGCTTGGCGGCTACACCTTC.

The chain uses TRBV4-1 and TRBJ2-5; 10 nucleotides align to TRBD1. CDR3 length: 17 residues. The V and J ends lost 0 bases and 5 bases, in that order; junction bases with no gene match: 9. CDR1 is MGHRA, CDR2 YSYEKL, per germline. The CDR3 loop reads CASSQEWDRGFFETQYF. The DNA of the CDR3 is TGCGCCAGCAGCCAAGAATGGGACAGGGGCTTTTTTGAGACCCAGTACTTC.

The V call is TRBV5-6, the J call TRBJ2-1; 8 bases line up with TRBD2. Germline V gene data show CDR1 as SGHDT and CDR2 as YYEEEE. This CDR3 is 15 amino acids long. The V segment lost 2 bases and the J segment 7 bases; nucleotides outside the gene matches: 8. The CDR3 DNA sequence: TGTGCCAGCAGCTTCTACGACGGGGGGGCTAATGAGCAGTTCTTC. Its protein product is CASSFYDGGANEQFF.

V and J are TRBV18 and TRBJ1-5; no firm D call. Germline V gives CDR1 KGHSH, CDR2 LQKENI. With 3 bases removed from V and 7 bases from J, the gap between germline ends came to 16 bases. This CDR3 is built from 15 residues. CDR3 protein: CASSPPEARGQPQHF. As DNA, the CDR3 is TGTGCCAGCTCACCCCCGGAAGCCCGGGGACAGCCCCAGCATTTT. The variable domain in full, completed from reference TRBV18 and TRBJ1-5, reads NAGVMQNPRHLVRRRGQEARLRCSPMKGHSHVYWYRQLPEEGLKFMVYLQKENIIDESGMPKERFSAEFPKEGPSILRIQQVVRGDSAAYFCASSPPEARGQPQHFGDGTRLSIL.

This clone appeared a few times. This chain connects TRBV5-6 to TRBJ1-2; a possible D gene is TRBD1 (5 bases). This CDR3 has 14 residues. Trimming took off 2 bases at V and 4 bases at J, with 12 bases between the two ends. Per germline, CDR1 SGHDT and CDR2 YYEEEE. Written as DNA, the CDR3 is TGTGCCAGCAGCTTTCTACAGGAGGGCTATGGCTACACCTTC. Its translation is CASSFLQEGYGYTF.